The 6 T cell receptor beta chains below all came from one sample that was sequenced in a study of post-analysis software for immune sequencing data. For these TCRs, the target antigens are not known. Built from TCR beta cDNA, the libraries had unique molecular identifiers in them. TCRdb ran MiXCR on the PCR reads and lists one entry per CDR3 protein. Found here are 800,000 to 950,000 distinct CDR3 sequences, about 53% of them singletons; the top ten hold 4.6%. Findings of the study overall: Patients had higher frequencies than controls of about five TRBV segments, including TRBV5-6, TRBV5-1 and TRBV20-1.

Sequencing used blood. The receptors stem from a girl aged 10 to 17 with multiple sclerosis.

This clonotype was observed a few times. The rearrangement joins TRBV7-2 to TRBJ2-3; 7 nucleotides line up with TRBD2. The V segment lost 7 bases and the J segment 0 bases; nucleotides outside the gene matches: 7. CDR1 and CDR2 from the germline V gene are SGHTA and FQGNSA. The CDR3 runs 15 residues. The CDR3 DNA reads as TGTGCCAGCAACCTACAAGCGGGGAGCACAGATACGCAGTATTTT. Its protein is CASNLQAGSTDTQYF. The complete variable domain, with remaining parts taken from reference TRBV7-2 and TRBJ2-3, reads GAGVSQSPSNKVTEKGKDVELRCDPISGHTALYWYRQSLGQGLEFLIYFQGNSAPDKSGLPSDRFSAERTGGSVSTLTIQRTQQEDSAVYLCASNLQAGSTDTQYFGPGTRLTVL.

This clonotype was picked up a small number of times. The chain carries TRBV6-5 and TRBJ2-5; the D is unclear. Trimming took 0 bases from V and 2 from J, leaving 7 bases between them. Per germline, CDR1 MNHEY and CDR2 SVGAGI. This CDR3 spans 14 amino acids. CDR3 in amino acids: CASSYSALQETQYF. In nucleotides, the CDR3 is TGTGCCAGCAGTTACTCTGCCTTACAAGAGACCCAGTACTTC.

The rearrangement links TRBV7-9 to TRBJ2-7; possibly TRBD1 or TRBD2 for D (5 bases each). The CDR3 totals 14 residues. CDR1 and CDR2 from the germline V gene are SEHNR and FQNEAQ (reference sequence). The V gene lost 4 bases and the J gene lost 4 bases, with 14 bases spanning the gap. The CDR3 sequence is CASSWPGRVYEQYF. CDR3 nucleotide sequence: TGTGCCAGCAGCTGGCCGGGACGGGTTTACGAGCAGTACTTC.

The chain uses TRBV7-9 and TRBJ1-4; D is ambiguous. V was cut by 4 bases and J by 4 bases, with 7 bases left in between. Germline CDR1 reads SEHNR; CDR2 reads FQNEAQ (reference sequence). The CDR3 sequence is 13 residues long. The CDR3 DNA reads as TGTGCCAGCAGCTCGAGCGGTAATGAAAAACTGTTTTTT. Encoded protein: CASSSSGNEKLFF. Looking up the rest from reference TRBV7-9 and TRBJ1-4 gives the full variable domain: DTGVSQNPRHKITKRGQNVTFRCDPISEHNRLYWYRQTLGQGPEFLTYFQNEAQLEKSRLLSDRFSAERPKGSFSTLEIQRTEQGDSAMYLCASSSSGNEKLFFGSGTQLSVL.

The gene calls are TRBV7-9 and TRBJ1-6; tentative D call: TRBD1 (5 bases). CDR1 is SEHNR and CDR2 is FQNEAQ in the germline V gene (reference sequence). Between the trimmed V and J ends, which lost 5 bases and 8 bases, there was a span of 7 bases. There are 12 residues in the CDR3. CDR3 bases: TGTGCCAGCAGCGGCAGGGATTCACCCCTCCACTTT. As protein: CASSGRDSPLHF.

The sample holds a few counts of this clonotype. The rearrangement links TRBV20-1 to TRBJ2-5; 12 nucleotides match TRBD2. The closer fit of TRBJ2-7 to the DNA end suggests the J call may be wrong. The CDR3 is made up of 16 amino acids. Germline CDR1 is DFQATT and CDR2 is SNEGSKA (reference sequence). CDR3 nucleotides: TGCAGTGCTAGAGCTCGGGGACTAGCGGGTTTCTACGAGCAGTACTTC. It codes for CSARARGLAGFYEQYF.